This T cell receptor (beta chain) was sequenced for a study of CD8+CD57+ T cells in acquired aplastic anemia. Across the whole study: Sorted CD4+ and CD8+ cell DNA averaged 3.2 ug.

This CDR3 has 15 amino acids. V lost 2 bases, J lost 0 bases, and 10 bases lay in between. Germline V CDR1 and CDR2: MNHEY, SVGAGI. An expansion of CD8+CD57+ cells by flow cytometry had been shown in patients chosen for sequencing. The use of genomic DNA as template underpinned the TCR beta VDJ and CDR3 profiling. TCRdb reanalysed the reads using MiXCR and keeps one entry per CDR3 protein. The data show 310,000 or so distinct CDR3 sequences, approximately 57% seen once. The chain carries TRBV6-5 and TRBJ1-2; D ambiguous. This receptor was obtained from a human donor with aplastic anemia. Sample: sorted CD4+, CD8+, or CD8+CD57+ T cells (not recorded which) from PBMCs. CDR3 DNA: TGTGCCAGCAGTTACCTGACGGCCTCTAACTATGGCTACACCTTC. Its protein is CASSYLTASNYGYTF.